The 18 T cell receptor beta chains below all came from one sample that was sequenced in a study of T cell responses to AZD1222 COVID-19 vaccine. The method was immunoSEQ multiplex PCR; TCRdb's version includes in-frame clones alone and lacks a portion of them. The sample has more than 90,000 clones, around 89% seen once. The sample was peripheral blood, taken 28 days after the second AZD1222 dose. The origin of the receptors is an adult who received the AZD1222 COVID-19 vaccine.

The chain joins TRBV11-2 to TRBJ2-3, with TRBD2 matching over 11 bases. The trim removed 5 bases at V and 9 bases at J, leaving 22 bases unmatched. In germline, CDR1 is SGHAT, CDR2 FQNNGV. The CDR3 has 19 residues. The CDR3 here is CASSPSWASGGPPTATQYF. Here the CDR3 DNA reads TGTGCCAGCAGCCCCAGTTGGGCTAGCGGGGGGCCACCCACGGCAACGCAGTATTTT.

Remarks on this clone: At one boundary the junction diverges from the germline segment, which might be a read error. The rearrangement joins TRBV12-5 to TRBJ2-1; D perhaps matches TRBD2 (6 bases). The CDR3 covers 14 residues. Per the germline V gene, CDR1 is LGHNT and CDR2 is FRNRAP. In nucleotides, the CDR3 is TGTGCTAGTGGCTTGGGGGGATCCTACAATGAGCAGTTCTTC. Translated: CASGLGGSYNEQFF.

The gene calls are TRBV5-6 and TRBJ2-3; possible D gene TRBD2, 5 bases. This CDR3 is 16 amino acids long. Germline lookup yields CDR1 SGHDT and CDR2 YYEEEE. The V gene lost 2 bases and the J gene lost 0 bases, with 13 bases spanning the gap. DNA for the CDR3: TGTGCCAGCAGCTTACTTCTCAGCGGTAGCACAGATACGCAGTATTTT. Protein: CASSLLLSGSTDTQYF.

The chain links TRBV21-1 to TRBJ1-2. TRBV21-1 is a listed pseudogene. CDR3 length: 14 residues. The CDR3 DNA is TGTGCCAGCAGCAAAAGGGTACATGACGTACTCTACACCTTC. Encoded protein: CASSKRVHDVLYTF.

The gene calls are TRBV19 and TRBJ1-1; no reliable D call. This CDR3 is 13 amino acids long. Germline-derived CDR1 and CDR2 are LNHDA and SQIVND (reference sequence). V dropped 7 bases and J dropped 2 bases, with 11 bases sitting between them. The CDR3 sequence is CASIGLINTEAFF. For the CDR3, the DNA is TGTGCCAGTATAGGACTGATAAACACTGAAGCTTTCTTT.

This clone was seen once. The gene calls are TRBV5-1 and TRBJ2-7, with D perhaps TRBD1 or TRBD2 (6 bases each). Germline V gives CDR1 SGHRS, CDR2 YFSETQ. The CDR3 is made up of 15 amino acids. V lost 0 bases to trimming and J lost 0 bases, with 10 bases between them. This CDR3 reads CASSLGGTSSYEQYF. CDR3 sequence (DNA): TGCGCCAGCAGCTTGGGCGGGACAAGCTCCTACGAGCAGTACTTC.

V gene TRBV7-3 combines with J gene TRBJ2-7, with TRBD1 identical over 8 bases. The length of the CDR3 is 13 residues. Germline CDR1 reads SGHTA; CDR2 reads FQGTGA. The junction had 3 bases not matched to a gene; V was cut back by 5 bases and J by 3 bases. The CDR3 region is CASSQGARYEQYF. The CDR3 nucleotides are TGTGCCAGCAGCCAGGGGGCCCGCTACGAGCAGTACTTC. Together with reference TRBV7-3 and TRBJ2-7, the CDR3 gives the full variable domain: GAGVSQTPSNKVTEKGKYVELRCDPISGHTALYWYRQSLGQGPEFLIYFQGTGAADDSGLPNDRFFAVRPEGSVSTLKIQRTERGDSAVYLCASSQGARYEQYFGPGTRLTVT.

V usage is TRBV28 and J usage is TRBJ2-7; maybe TRBD2 (5 bases). In germline, CDR1 is MDHEN, CDR2 SYDVKM. The germline V and J ends were trimmed by 7 bases and 5 bases, with 15 bases remaining between them. The CDR3 contains 13 residues. CDR3 sequence reads: CASTRLLVDEQYF. In DNA, the CDR3 is TGTGCCAGCACCCGACTACTAGTTGACGAGCAGTACTTC. Full variable domain (outside the CDR3, taken from reference TRBV28 and TRBJ2-7): DVKVTQSSRYLVKRTGEKVFLECVQDMDHENMFWYRQDPGLGLRLIYFSYDVKMKEKGDIPEGYSVSREKKERFSLILESASTNQTSMYLCASTRLLVDEQYFGPGTRLTVT.

This chain uses TRBV18 with TRBJ1-5; unclear D gene. Germline loops: CDR1 KGHSH, CDR2 LQKENI. The CDR3 length is 13 residues. The V and J ends lost 1 base and 5 bases respectively, with 6 bases between them. CDR3 protein: CASSPLRDQPQHF. The CDR3 coding sequence is TGTGCCAGCTCACCACTAAGGGATCAGCCCCAGCATTTT. Full variable domain (missing parts from reference TRBV18 and TRBJ1-5): NAGVMQNPRHLVRRRGQEARLRCSPMKGHSHVYWYRQLPEEGLKFMVYLQKENIIDESGMPKERFSAEFPKEGPSILRIQQVVRGDSAAYFCASSPLRDQPQHFGDGTRLSIL.

The sample holds a few counts of this clone. V usage is TRBV30 and J usage is TRBJ1-2; weak D call: TRBD1 (6 bases). From germline, CDR1 is GTSNPN and CDR2 SVGIG (reference sequence). Trimming removed 3 bases at V and 8 bases at J, with 13 bases between. The CDR3 is 12 residues long. CDR3 in DNA: TGTGCCTGGAGCCCCGGACAGCGCGGCTACACCTTC. It is translated as CAWSPGQRGYTF.

The chain combines TRBV7-3 with TRBJ2-1; 9 bases are a match to TRBD2. Trimming removed 5 bases from V and 1 base from J; junction bases left unmatched: 15. The CDR3 extends over 19 amino acids. The germline V gene encodes CDR1 SGHTA and CDR2 FQGTGA. The DNA for the CDR3 is TGTGCCAGCAGCCCTCGGAGGTTGTTAACTAGCGGGTCCTACAATGAGCAGTTCTTC. It specifies CASSPRRLLTSGSYNEQFF.

This rearrangement joins TRBV5-1 to TRBJ1-5, with D tentatively TRBD1 (5 bases). Trimming left V 1 base short and J 4 bases short, with 21 bases between. The V gene's germline CDR1 is SGHRS and CDR2 YFSETQ. The CDR3 totals 18 residues. The CDR3 region is CASSLNPRGGSRNQPQHF. The DNA of the CDR3 is TGCGCCAGCAGCTTGAATCCTAGGGGAGGGTCGAGAAATCAGCCCCAGCATTTT.

The chain combines TRBV5-1 with TRBJ1-5, with 9 nucleotides matching TRBD1. Germline values: CDR1 SGHRS, CDR2 YFSETQ. Germline trimming cut 3 bases from V and 1 base from J; bases unmatched to any gene: 5. This CDR3 region has 16 residues. The CDR3 protein is CASSWGTGRSNQPQHF. In DNA, the CDR3 is TGCGCCAGCAGCTGGGGGACAGGGCGAAGCAATCAGCCCCAGCATTTT.

V is TRBV7-2 and J is TRBJ2-2, with unresolved D. This CDR3 contains 13 residues. The germline V gene has CDR1 SGHTA and CDR2 FQGNSA. The ends were cut back, 5 bases at V and 6 bases at J, with 10 bases in the middle. CDR3 bases: TGTGCCAGCAGCCCCCCCCGCCCCGGGGAGCTGTTTTTT. Its protein product is CASSPPRPGELFF.

The J gene is TRBJ2-4, the V gene TRBV19; TRBD1 aligns across 10 bases. With V trimmed by 6 bases and J by 0 bases, 5 bases remained unmatched. The CDR3 runs 16 residues. The germline CDR1 and CDR2 sequences are LNHDA and SQIVND (reference sequence). CDR3 residues: CASSTRDRGAKNIQYF. The CDR3 bases are TGTGCCAGTAGCACCCGGGACAGGGGAGCCAAAAACATTCAGTACTTC.

The chain has TRBV6-5 and TRBJ1-4; TRBD1 is a possible D gene (6 bases). Trimming shortened V by 2 bases and J by 8 bases, and 12 bases separated the two germline ends. The CDR3 runs 14 residues. CDR1 is MNHEY, CDR2 SVGAGI, per germline. Here the CDR3 reads CASSYAVGQEKLFF. CDR3 in DNA: TGTGCCAGCAGTTACGCCGTTGGACAGGAAAAACTGTTTTTT.

Of note for this clone: Sequence at one end of the junction differs from germline and may be a read error. V and J are TRBV5-4 and TRBJ2-3, with D possibly matching TRBD1 (5 bases). Looked up from germline, CDR1 is SGHNT and CDR2 is YYREEE (reference sequence). The CDR3 is 18 residues long. CDR3 sequence reads: CASSLRVGHLVSRDTQYF. The CDR3 bases are TGTGCCAGCAGCTTGAGGGTGGGGCACTTGGTTAGCAGAGATACGCAGTATTTT.

This chain joins TRBV10-3 and TRBJ2-7; either TRBD1 or TRBD2 may supply D (5 bases each). Trimming pared 8 bases from V and 0 bases from J, leaving 14 bases between. From germline, CDR1 is ENHRY and CDR2 SYGVKD. The CDR3 length is 14 residues. In nucleotides, the CDR3 is TGTGCCATCGGGACGGGACGCTCCTCCTACGAGCAGTACTTC. Its translation: CAIGTGRSSYEQYF.